This TCR beta chain was retrieved from a study of control samples from healthy donors and cancer patients. TCRdb's table, derived via immunoSEQ multiplex PCR, lists solely in-frame clones and lacks some. The profile covers roughly 120,000 clones, with more than 80% appearing a single time and approximately 1.1% taken by the ten largest. The sequence derives from a woman in her forties or fifties with colorectal cancer. Sequencing input: PBMCs.

The CDR3 DNA sequence: TGTGCCAGTACTCGAGGGCAGGTCACTGAAGCTTTCTTT. This encodes CASTRGQVTEAFF. The chain recombines TRBV19 with TRBJ1-1; D gene unclear. This CDR3 has 13 amino acids. The germline gives CDR1 LNHDA, CDR2 SQIVND (reference sequence). V lost 7 bases and J lost 4, with 13 bases in between.